This T cell receptor (beta chain) was sequenced during a study of blood T cell repertoires in COVID-19. About the research overall: COVID-19 samples collected from the United States, Italy and Spain covered acute and convalescent phases. The cDNA or gDNA used as material had been derived from T cells, B-cell-depleted T cells, or PBMCs.

How the authors handled the data: Scientists estimated how many nucleated cells there were by amplifying reference gene primers. The data were produced by immunoSEQ multiplex PCR, yet TCRdb's version contains in-frame clones alone and is incomplete. V, J and clone size reflect that table, while D and trimming were determined from the DNA. The sample contains 87,000 or so clones, around 82% of which appear only once. Germline V gives CDR1 SGHKS, CDR2 YYEKEE (reference sequence). Trimming stripped 0 bases from V and 7 bases from J, with 10 bases between. This CDR3 has 14 amino acids. The sample taken for sequencing was peripheral blood. The chain has TRBV5-5 and TRBJ1-4; D remains ambiguous. This TCR came from a woman aged 80 or over with COVID-19, enrolled during active disease. CDR3 region: CASSLGGEGEKLFF. The CDR3 bases are TGTGCCAGCAGCTTGGGGGGAGAGGGTGAAAAACTGTTTTTT.